Below are 24 T cell receptor beta chains sequenced from a single sample in a study of blood T cell repertoires in COVID-19. Clones were read by immunoSEQ multiplex PCR, and TCRdb kept only the in-frame ones, dropping some. The sample records about 200,000 clones, approximately 80% being singletons. Sample: peripheral blood. These receptors were collected from a human donor in a cohort sampled during active COVID-19.

The chain carries TRBV28 and TRBJ1-5, with TRBD1 identical over 7 bases. The CDR3 extends over 15 amino acids. Germline assignment: CDR1 MDHEN and CDR2 SYDVKM. Trimming at V came to 10 bases and at J to 3 bases, leaving 12 bases not matched to a gene. The CDR3 here is CATVRTGQYNQPQHF. The CDR3 DNA reads as TGTGCCACCGTTCGGACAGGACAGTACAATCAGCCCCAGCATTTT.

V is TRBV7-2 and J is TRBJ2-6; 8 positions agree with TRBD1. From germline, CDR1 is SGHTA and CDR2 FQGNSA. This CDR3 region has 16 residues. The junction had 0 bases not matched to a gene; V was cut back by 1 base and J by 1 base. This CDR3 reads CASSLGTGSGANVLTF. DNA of the CDR3: TGTGCCAGCAGCTTAGGGACAGGGTCTGGGGCCAACGTCCTGACTTTC.

DNA for the CDR3: TGTGCCAGCAGCAGGGGACTAGCGGGAGGGCGAGAGACCCAGTACTTC. Protein product: CASSRGLAGGRETQYF. J is TRBJ2-5 and V is TRBV7-2, with 16 nucleotides matching TRBD2. After removal of 5 bases from V and 4 bases from J, the junction contained 4 bases not matched to a gene. Germline-derived CDR1 and CDR2 are SGHTA and FQGNSA. The CDR3 length is 16 residues. The full variable domain, completed using reference TRBV7-2 and TRBJ2-5, is GAGVSQSPSNKVTEKGKDVELRCDPISGHTALYWYRQSLGQGLEFLIYFQGNSAPDKSGLPSDRFSAERTGGSVSTLTIQRTQQEDSAVYLCASSRGLAGGRETQYFGPGTRLLVL.

This clone was detected only a few times. The chain carries TRBV10-3 and TRBJ1-4, with 10 positions matching TRBD1. Germline CDR1 and CDR2: ENHRY and SYGVKD. Unmatched junction bases numbered 2, after V lost 10 bases and J lost 6 bases. The CDR3 consists of 12 residues. Written as DNA, the CDR3 is TGTGCCACCGGGACAGGGGATGAAAAACTGTTTTTT. It specifies CATGTGDEKLFF.

This chain joins TRBV4-1 and TRBJ2-7; the match to TRBD2 covers 8 bases. V shed 8 bases, J shed 7 bases, and the junction held 10 bases outside the gene matches. The CDR3 length is 13 residues. Germline CDR1 reads MGHRA; CDR2 reads YSYEKL. The CDR3 nucleotides are TGCGCCAGCGCGAGGCGGGAGGCGTCTGAGCAGTACTTC. Its translation is CASARREASEQYF.

The chain uses TRBV2 and TRBJ2-7; D perhaps matches TRBD1 (5 bases). Germline CDR1 and CDR2: SNHLY and FYNNEI. The CDR3 is 16 amino acids. V shed 0 bases and J shed 7 bases, with 19 bases lying between them. CDR3 DNA sequence: TGTGCCAGCAGTGAAGCACCCGGTAAGCTGGGGCCAGAGCAGTACTTC. Translation: CASSEAPGKLGPEQYF. Based on the CDR3 plus reference TRBV2 and TRBJ2-7, the full variable domain is EPEVTQTPSHQVTQMGQEVILRCVPISNHLYFYWYRQILGQKVEFLVSFYNNEISEKSEIFDDQFSVERPDGSNFTLKIRSTKLEDSAMYFCASSEAPGKLGPEQYFGPGTRLTVT.

CDR3 DNA: TGTGCCATCAGCGGGAACAGGGAGGAGACCCAGTACTTC. It is translated as CAISGNREETQYF. This chain connects TRBV10-3 to TRBJ2-5; TRBD1 might be the D (6 bases). Trimming left V 6 bases short and J 5 bases short, with 13 bases between. The CDR3 covers 13 residues. Looked up from germline, CDR1 is ENHRY and CDR2 is SYGVKD.

The chain employs TRBV6-5 and TRBJ1-1; D not resolved. V lost 7 bases to trimming and J lost 4 bases, with 7 bases between them. The V gene's germline CDR1 is MNHEY and CDR2 SVGAGI. CDR3 length: 11 residues. CDR3 DNA sequence: TGTGCCAGCACGGGTGGCACTGAAGCTTTCTTT. Translating gives CASTGGTEAFF.

The chain couples TRBV7-8 to TRBJ2-2; possible D gene TRBD1, 5 bases. Germline lookup yields CDR1 SGHVS and CDR2 FQNEAQ. CDR3 length: 16 residues. Trimming removed 5 bases at V and 0 bases at J, with 13 bases between. The CDR3 spells CASSLHRPSNTGELFF. CDR3 nucleotide sequence: TGTGCCAGCAGCCTCCACAGGCCATCGAACACCGGGGAGCTGTTTTTT.

Comments on this clone: Other DNA sequences of this sample code for an identical CDR3. The chain combines TRBV5-1 with TRBJ2-7; 7 bases are shared with TRBD2. The CDR3 spans 14 residues. Germline CDR1 and CDR2: SGHRS and YFSETQ. V lost 0 bases to trimming and J lost 2 bases; unmatched junction nucleotides: 2. This CDR3 is CASSLGAGTYEQYF. Written as DNA, the CDR3 is TGCGCCAGCAGCTTGGGAGCGGGGACCTACGAGCAGTACTTC.

As DNA, the CDR3 is TGTGCCAGCAGTGAATCCGTAAACACCGGGGAGCTGTTTTTT. The encoded protein is CASSESVNTGELFF. This chain connects TRBV25-1 to TRBJ2-2; D gene unclear. CDR1 is MGHDK, CDR2 SYGVNS, per germline. V was cut by 1 base and J by 2 bases, with 5 bases left in between. The CDR3 spans 14 residues.

This clone was detected only once. This chain connects TRBV2 to TRBJ1-1; D gene unclear. The germline V gene has CDR1 SNHLY and CDR2 FYNNEI. This CDR3 spans 13 amino acids. Trimming stripped 2 bases from V and 7 bases from J, with 11 bases between. CDR3 residues: CASSEIRQIEAFF. The CDR3 DNA is TGTGCCAGCAGTGAAATAAGACAAATTGAAGCTTTCTTT. The full variable domain, its missing parts supplied by reference TRBV2 and TRBJ1-1, is EPEVTQTPSHQVTQMGQEVILRCVPISNHLYFYWYRQILGQKVEFLVSFYNNEISEKSEIFDDQFSVERPDGSNFTLKIRSTKLEDSAMYFCASSEIRQIEAFFGQGTRLTVV.

The chain links TRBV5-1 to TRBJ1-2, with unresolved D. The V end lost 0 bases, the J end lost 1 base, and 19 bases lay between the germline ends. Per the germline V gene, CDR1 is SGHRS and CDR2 is YFSETQ. The CDR3 is 18 residues long. The CDR3 nucleotides are TGCGCCAGCAGCTTGGTGACGGAGGCACAGCGATTTAACTATGGCTACACCTTC. The encoded protein is CASSLVTEAQRFNYGYTF.

The CDR3 region has the DNA TGTGCCAGCTCACTAGCGGTGGGGCGCGGTGAAAAACTGTTTTTT. Its protein is CASSLAVGRGEKLFF. The chain uses TRBV18 and TRBJ1-4, with a tentative D call TRBD1 (5 bases). From germline, CDR1 is KGHSH and CDR2 LQKENI. The CDR3 consists of 15 residues. The germline V and J ends were trimmed by 4 bases and 7 bases, with 16 bases remaining between them.

The chain couples TRBV7-9 to TRBJ1-2; tentative D call: TRBD1 (6 bases). The CDR3 extends over 16 amino acids. V was clipped by 0 bases and J by 6 bases, with 17 bases between them. Germline V gene data show CDR1 as SEHNR and CDR2 as FQNEAQ (reference sequence). The DNA for the CDR3 is TGTGCCAGCAGCTTAGCGAGCGTCAGGGGCAACCATGGCTACACCTTC. Protein product: CASSLASVRGNHGYTF.

This clone has a count of ten or more. The CDR3 sequence: CASSLGQGESPLHF. The CDR3 bases are TGCGCCAGCAGCCTGGGACAGGGGGAGTCACCCCTCCACTTT. The chain joins TRBV5-1 to TRBJ1-6; the match to TRBD1 covers 11 bases. Germline trimming cut 4 bases from V and 10 bases from J; bases unmatched to any gene: 4. Germline CDR1 and CDR2: SGHRS and YFSETQ. The CDR3 is made up of 14 amino acids. Variable domain in full (rest from reference TRBV5-1 and TRBJ1-6): KAGVTQTPRYLIKTRGQQVTLSCSPISGHRSVSWYQQTPGQGLQFLFEYFSETQRNKGNFPGRFSGRQFSNSRSEMNVSTLELGDSALYLCASSLGQGESPLHFGNGTRLTVT.

The chain employs TRBV19 and TRBJ2-7, with 7 bases that match TRBD2. From germline, CDR1 is LNHDA and CDR2 SQIVND (reference sequence). Losses at the gene ends were 6 bases for V and 2 bases for J; bases not matched to a gene: 10. This CDR3 comprises 15 residues. The CDR3 reads CASRDSGTIAYEQYF. In DNA form, the CDR3 reads TGTGCCAGTAGAGACTCCGGGACTATCGCCTACGAGCAGTACTTC.

This chain links TRBV28 with TRBJ2-1, with 7 bases aligning to TRBD2. The CDR3 loop spans 16 amino acids. J lost 2 bases, V lost 2 bases, and 6 bases had no gene match. CDR1 and CDR2 (germline): MDHEN, SYDVKM. CDR3 nucleotides: TGTGCCAGCAGTTTAGGGGGGGGAATCGCCTACAATGAGCAGTTCTTC. This encodes CASSLGGGIAYNEQFF.

The chain combines TRBV7-9 with TRBJ2-3, with 7 bases fitting TRBD2. The length of the CDR3 is 14 residues. Germline V lookup: CDR1 SEHNR, CDR2 FQNEAQ (reference sequence). J was trimmed by 3 bases and V by 2 bases; bases with no gene match: 2. The chain's CDR3 is CASSLPRETDTQYF. The CDR3 bases are TGTGCCAGCAGCTTACCGCGGGAGACAGATACGCAGTATTTT.

V gene TRBV19 combines with J gene TRBJ1-2; D is uncertain. Deletions cut 4 bases from V and 1 base from J, with 10 bases between. The CDR3 is 14 amino acids. Germline V gene data show CDR1 as LNHDA and CDR2 as SQIVND (reference sequence). Here the CDR3 reads CASSTRVSNYGYTF. The CDR3 DNA is TGTGCCAGTAGTACCCGTGTGAGTAACTATGGCTACACCTTC.

A single count supports this clone. The J gene is TRBJ2-2, the V gene TRBV21-1; the table names TRBD2, a call not compared with the DNA. TRBV21-1 is a recognized pseudogene. This CDR3 region has 14 residues. CDR3 sequence reads: CASSKVFGSGELFF. The DNA for the CDR3 is TGTGCCAGCAGCAAAGTGTTTGGGAGCGGGGAGCTGTTTTTT.

This clone was observed a handful of times. This rearrangement joins TRBV27 to TRBJ2-7, with 8 bases identical to TRBD2. CDR1 is MNHEY and CDR2 is SMNVEV in the germline V gene (reference sequence). J was trimmed by 3 bases and V by 6 bases; bases with no gene match: 13. This CDR3 has 16 amino acids. CDR3 in amino acids: CASSLSGASGSYEQYF. The CDR3 DNA follows: TGTGCCAGCAGCCTGTCGGGGGCGAGCGGGAGCTACGAGCAGTACTTC.

V is TRBV9 and J is TRBJ2-5, with TRBD2 matching 7 bases. CDR3 size: 16 residues. The germline gives CDR1 SGDLS, CDR2 YYNGEE. The V segment lost 3 bases and the J segment 5 bases; nucleotides outside the gene matches: 13. This chain's CDR3 is CASSAGVAGGYETQYF. In nucleotides, the CDR3 is TGTGCCAGCAGCGCGGGGGTAGCGGGTGGATATGAGACCCAGTACTTC. The entire variable domain, with the rest obtained from reference TRBV9 and TRBJ2-5, is as follows: DSGVTQTPKHLITATGQRVTLRCSPRSGDLSVYWYQQSLDQGLQFLIQYYNGEERAKGNILERFSAQQFPDLHSELNLSSLELGDSALYFCASSAGVAGGYETQYFGPGTRLLVL.

This clone occurred a few times. This chain links TRBV6-2 or TRBV6-3 with TRBJ1-1; D is ambiguous. Germline V gene sequence: CDR1 MNHEY, CDR2 SVGEGT. The CDR3 spans 12 residues. The V end was cut by 3 bases, the J end by 1 base, with 3 bases between. The CDR3 sequence: CASSYRNTEAFF. The CDR3 DNA follows: TGTGCCAGCAGTTATAGGAACACTGAAGCTTTCTTT.